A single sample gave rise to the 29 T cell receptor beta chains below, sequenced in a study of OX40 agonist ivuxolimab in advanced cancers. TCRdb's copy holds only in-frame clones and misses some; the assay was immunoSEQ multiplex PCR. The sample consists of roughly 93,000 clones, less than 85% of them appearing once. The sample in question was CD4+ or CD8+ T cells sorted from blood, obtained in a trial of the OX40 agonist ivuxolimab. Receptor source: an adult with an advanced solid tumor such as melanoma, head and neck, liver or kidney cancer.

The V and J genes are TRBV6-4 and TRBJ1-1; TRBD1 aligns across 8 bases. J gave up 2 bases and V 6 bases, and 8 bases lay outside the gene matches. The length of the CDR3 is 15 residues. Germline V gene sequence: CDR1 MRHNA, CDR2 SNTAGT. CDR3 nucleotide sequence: TGTGCCAGCAGGGCACGGACAGGGTCTAACACTGAAGCTTTCTTT. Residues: CASRARTGSNTEAFF.

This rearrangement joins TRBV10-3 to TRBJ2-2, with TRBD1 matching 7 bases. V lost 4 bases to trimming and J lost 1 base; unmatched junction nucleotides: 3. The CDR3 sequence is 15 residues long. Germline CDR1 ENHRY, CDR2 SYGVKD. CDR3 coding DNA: TGTGCCATCAGTGTGGGGACAGAGAACACCGGGGAGCTGTTTTTT. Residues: CAISVGTENTGELFF.

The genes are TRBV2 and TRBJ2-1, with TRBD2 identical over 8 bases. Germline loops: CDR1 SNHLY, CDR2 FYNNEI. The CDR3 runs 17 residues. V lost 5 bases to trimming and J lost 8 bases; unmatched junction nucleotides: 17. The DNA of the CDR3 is TGTGCCAGCAGTCCTTTGAGTGGACTAGCCCTTTGGGATGAGCAGTTCTTC. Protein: CASSPLSGLALWDEQFF.

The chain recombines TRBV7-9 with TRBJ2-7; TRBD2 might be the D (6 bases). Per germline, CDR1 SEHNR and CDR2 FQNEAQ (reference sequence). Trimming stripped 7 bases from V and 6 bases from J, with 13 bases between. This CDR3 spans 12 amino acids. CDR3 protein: CASTNPGGEQYF. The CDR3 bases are TGTGCCAGCACCAACCCCGGGGGCGAGCAGTACTTC. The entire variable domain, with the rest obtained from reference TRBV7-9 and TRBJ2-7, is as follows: DTGVSQNPRHKITKRGQNVTFRCDPISEHNRLYWYRQTLGQGPEFLTYFQNEAQLEKSRLLSDRFSAERPKGSFSTLEIQRTEQGDSAMYLCASTNPGGEQYFGPGTRLTVT.

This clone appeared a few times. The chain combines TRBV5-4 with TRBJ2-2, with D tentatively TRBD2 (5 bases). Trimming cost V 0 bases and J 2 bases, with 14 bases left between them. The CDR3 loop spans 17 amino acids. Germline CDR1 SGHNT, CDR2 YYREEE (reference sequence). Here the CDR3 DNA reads TGTGCCAGCAGCTTGGGGCTAGCCGATACTAACACCGGGGAGCTGTTTTTT. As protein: CASSLGLADTNTGELFF. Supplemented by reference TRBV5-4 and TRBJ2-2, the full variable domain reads ETGVTQSPTHLIKTRGQQVTLRCSSQSGHNTVSWYQQALGQGPQFIFQYYREEENGRGNFPPRFSGLQFPNYSSELNVNALELDDSALYLCASSLGLADTNTGELFFGEGSRLTVL.

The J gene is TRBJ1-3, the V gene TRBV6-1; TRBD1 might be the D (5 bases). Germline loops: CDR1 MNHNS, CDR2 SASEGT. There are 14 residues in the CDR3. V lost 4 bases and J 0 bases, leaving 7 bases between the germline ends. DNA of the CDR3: TGTGCCAGCAGTGGGGGCCTCTCTGGAAACACCATATATTTT. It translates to CASSGGLSGNTIYF.

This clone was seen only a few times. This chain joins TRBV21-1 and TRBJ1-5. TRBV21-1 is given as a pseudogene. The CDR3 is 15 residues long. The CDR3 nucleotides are TGTGCCAGCGGGGAAAGGGCCGGGAAGCATCAGCCCCAGCATTTT. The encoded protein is CASGERAGKHQPQHF.

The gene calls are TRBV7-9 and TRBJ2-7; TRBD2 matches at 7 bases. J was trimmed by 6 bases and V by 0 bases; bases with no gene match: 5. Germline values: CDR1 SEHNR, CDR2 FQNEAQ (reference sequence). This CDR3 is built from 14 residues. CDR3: CASSLASGPGEQYF. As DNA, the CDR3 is TGTGCCAGCAGCTTAGCTAGCGGGCCGGGCGAGCAGTACTTC.

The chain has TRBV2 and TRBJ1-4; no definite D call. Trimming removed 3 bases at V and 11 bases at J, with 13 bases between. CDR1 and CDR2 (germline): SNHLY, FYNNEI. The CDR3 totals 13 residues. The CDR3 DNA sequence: TGTGCCAGCAGTGACACCGTGAGGTTGAAACTGTTTTTT. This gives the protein CASSDTVRLKLFF.

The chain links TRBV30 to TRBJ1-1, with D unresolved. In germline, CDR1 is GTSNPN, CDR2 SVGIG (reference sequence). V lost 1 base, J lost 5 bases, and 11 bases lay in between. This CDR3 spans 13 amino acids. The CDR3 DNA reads TGTGCCTGGAGTGGGAGCGGGAGGACTGAAGCTTTCTTT. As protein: CAWSGSGRTEAFF.

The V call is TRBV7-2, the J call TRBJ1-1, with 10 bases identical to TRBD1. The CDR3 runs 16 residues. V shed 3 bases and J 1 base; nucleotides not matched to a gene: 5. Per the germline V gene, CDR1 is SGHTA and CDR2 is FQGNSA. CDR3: CASSLGTGAGNTEAFF. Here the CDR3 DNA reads TGTGCCAGCAGCTTGGGGACAGGGGCCGGGAACACTGAAGCTTTCTTT.

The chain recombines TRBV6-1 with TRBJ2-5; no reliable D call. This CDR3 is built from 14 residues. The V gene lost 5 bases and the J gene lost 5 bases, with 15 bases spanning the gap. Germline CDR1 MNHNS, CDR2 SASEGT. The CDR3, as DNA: TGTGCCAGCAGTCTGTACCCCTCCGGGGAGACCCAGTACTTC. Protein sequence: CASSLYPSGETQYF.

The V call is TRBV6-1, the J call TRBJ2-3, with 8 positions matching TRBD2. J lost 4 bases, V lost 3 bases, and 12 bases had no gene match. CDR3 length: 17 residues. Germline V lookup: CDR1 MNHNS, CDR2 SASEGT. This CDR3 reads CASSDWVGAGEADTQYF. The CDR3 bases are TGTGCCAGCAGTGATTGGGTCGGAGCGGGGGAGGCAGATACGCAGTATTTT.

The CDR3 loop reads CSVGLAGGGKTQYF. Here the CDR3 DNA reads TGCAGCGTCGGACTAGCGGGAGGGGGGAAGACCCAGTACTTC. J is TRBJ2-5 and V is TRBV29-1, with 15 bases identical to TRBD2. J gave up 6 bases and V 6 bases, and 5 bases lay outside the gene matches. Germline V gene lookup returns CDR1 SQVTM and CDR2 ANQGSEA. The CDR3 has 14 amino acids.

Here the CDR3 reads CASRGSGGTFGDTQYF. The CDR3 DNA is TGTGCCAGCAGGGGGAGCGGGGGGACTTTTGGAGATACGCAGTATTTT. The chain joins TRBV7-9 to TRBJ2-3; 9 positions match TRBD2. The CDR3 has 16 amino acids. V trimming: 6 bases; J trimming: 5 bases; junction bases outside the gene matches: 12. Per germline, CDR1 SEHNR and CDR2 FQNEAQ (reference sequence).

CDR3 amino acids: CASSYRLGGNIQYF. Here the CDR3 DNA reads TGTGCCAGCAGTTACCGTTTGGGGGGAAACATTCAGTACTTC. The gene calls are TRBV6-5 and TRBJ2-4, with TRBD2 as a possible D gene (6 bases). CDR3 length: 14 amino acids. The V end was cut by 2 bases, the J end by 6 bases, with 11 bases between. CDR1 is MNHEY, CDR2 SVGAGI, per germline.

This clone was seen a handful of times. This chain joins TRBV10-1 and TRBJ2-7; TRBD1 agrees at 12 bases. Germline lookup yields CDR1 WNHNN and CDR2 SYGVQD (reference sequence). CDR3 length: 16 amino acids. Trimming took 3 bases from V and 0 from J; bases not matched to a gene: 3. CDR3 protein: CASSDLGQGASYEQYF. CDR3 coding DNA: TGCGCCAGCAGTGATTTGGGACAGGGGGCCTCCTACGAGCAGTACTTC.

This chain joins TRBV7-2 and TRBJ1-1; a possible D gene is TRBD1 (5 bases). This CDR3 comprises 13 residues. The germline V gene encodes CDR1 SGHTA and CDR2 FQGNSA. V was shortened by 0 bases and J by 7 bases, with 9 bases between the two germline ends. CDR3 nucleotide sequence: TGTGCCAGCAGCTTAGCGGTCAGGGTTGAAGCTTTCTTT. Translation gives CASSLAVRVEAFF. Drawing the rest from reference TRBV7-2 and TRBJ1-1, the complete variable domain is GAGVSQSPSNKVTEKGKDVELRCDPISGHTALYWYRQSLGQGLEFLIYFQGNSAPDKSGLPSDRFSAERTGGSVSTLTIQRTQQEDSAVYLCASSLAVRVEAFFGQGTRLTVV.

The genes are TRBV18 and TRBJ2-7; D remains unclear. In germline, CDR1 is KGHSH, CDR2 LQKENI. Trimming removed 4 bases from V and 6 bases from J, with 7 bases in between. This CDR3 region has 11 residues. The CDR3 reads CASSLGLEQYF. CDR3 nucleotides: TGTGCCAGCTCACTAGGGCTCGAGCAGTACTTC.

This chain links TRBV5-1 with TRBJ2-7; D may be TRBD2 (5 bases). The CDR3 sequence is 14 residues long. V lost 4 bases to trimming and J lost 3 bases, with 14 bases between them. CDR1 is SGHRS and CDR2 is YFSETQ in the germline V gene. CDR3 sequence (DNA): TGCGCCAGCAGCGTGAGGGCCGAGGGCTACGAGCAGTACTTC. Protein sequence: CASSVRAEGYEQYF.

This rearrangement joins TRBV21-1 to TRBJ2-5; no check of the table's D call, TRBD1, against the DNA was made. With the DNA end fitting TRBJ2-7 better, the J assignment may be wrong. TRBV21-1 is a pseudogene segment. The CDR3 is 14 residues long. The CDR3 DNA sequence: TGTGCCAGCAGCAAAGGTTACAGGGAAAACGAGCAGTACTTC. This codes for CASSKGYRENEQYF.

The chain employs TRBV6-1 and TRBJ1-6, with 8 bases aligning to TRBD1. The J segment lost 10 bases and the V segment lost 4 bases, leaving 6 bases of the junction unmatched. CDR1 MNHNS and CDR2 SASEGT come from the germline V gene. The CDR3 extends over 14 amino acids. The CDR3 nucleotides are TGTGCCAGCAGTGCCGACAGGGGTGGATCACCCCTCCACTTT. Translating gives CASSADRGGSPLHF.

The CDR3 protein is CASSSQGLAGPYEQYF. CDR3 sequence (DNA): TGTGCCAGCAGTAGCCAGGGACTAGCGGGACCCTACGAGCAGTACTTC. The chain links TRBV5-8 to TRBJ2-7; TRBD2 matches at 13 bases. V was pared by 5 bases and J by 2 bases, with 7 bases of the junction left unmatched. The germline gives CDR1 SGHTS, CDR2 YDEGEE. CDR3 size: 16 residues.

CDR3 loop: CASSDPTSGSNTGELFF. Here the CDR3 DNA reads TGCGCCAGCAGCGATCCGACTAGCGGGAGTAACACCGGGGAGCTGTTTTTT. This rearrangement joins TRBV5-1 to TRBJ2-2, with 12 bases identical to TRBD2. V lost 4 bases and J lost 2; bases outside the gene matches: 6. Per germline, CDR1 SGHRS and CDR2 YFSETQ. This CDR3 region has 17 residues.

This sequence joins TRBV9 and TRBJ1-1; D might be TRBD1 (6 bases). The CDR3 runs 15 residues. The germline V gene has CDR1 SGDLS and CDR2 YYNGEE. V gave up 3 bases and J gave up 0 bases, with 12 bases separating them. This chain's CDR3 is CASSAQGPLNTEAFF. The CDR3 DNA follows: TGTGCCAGCAGCGCGCAGGGGCCCTTGAACACTGAAGCTTTCTTT.

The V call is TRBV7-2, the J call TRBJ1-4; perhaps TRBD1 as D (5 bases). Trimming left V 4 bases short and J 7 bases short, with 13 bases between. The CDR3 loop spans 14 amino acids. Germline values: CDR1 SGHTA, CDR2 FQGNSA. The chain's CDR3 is CASSSGQGGEKLFF. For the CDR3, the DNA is TGTGCCAGCAGCTCCGGGCAGGGAGGTGAAAAACTGTTTTTT.

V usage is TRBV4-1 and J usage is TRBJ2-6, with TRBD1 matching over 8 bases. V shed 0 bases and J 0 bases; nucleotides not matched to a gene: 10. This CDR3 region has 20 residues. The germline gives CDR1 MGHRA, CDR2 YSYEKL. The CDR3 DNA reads TGCGCCAGCAGCCAAGAACTGGACAGGGTCGCAGTCTCTGGGGCCAACGTCCTGACTTTC. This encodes CASSQELDRVAVSGANVLTF.

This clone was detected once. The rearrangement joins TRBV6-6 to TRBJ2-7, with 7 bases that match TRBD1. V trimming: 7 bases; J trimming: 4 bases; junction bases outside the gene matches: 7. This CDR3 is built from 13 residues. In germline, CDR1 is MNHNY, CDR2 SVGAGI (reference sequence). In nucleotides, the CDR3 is TGTGCCAGCACCGCCGGACAGGCGTACGAGCAGTACTTC. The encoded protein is CASTAGQAYEQYF.

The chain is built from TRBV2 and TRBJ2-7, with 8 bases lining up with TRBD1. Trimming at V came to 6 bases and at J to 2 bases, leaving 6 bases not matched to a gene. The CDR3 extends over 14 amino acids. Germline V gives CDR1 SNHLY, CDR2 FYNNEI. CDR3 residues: CASRRNRGAYEQYF. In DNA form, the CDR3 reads TGTGCCAGCAGGAGAAACAGGGGGGCCTACGAGCAGTACTTC.